Shown below are 24 T cell receptor beta chains from a single sample sequenced in a study of cytomegalovirus exposure and HLA in healthy donors. 13 Jbeta primers and 60 Vbeta primers were used for the PCR. Method: immunoSEQ multiplex PCR; TCRdb's copy keeps in-frame clones and lacks some. The sample includes roughly 100,000 clones, over 60% of them seen just once. The sample was PBMCs. These receptors were taken from a man aged 30 to 39 in good health and CMV-seropositive.

The V call is TRBV4-3, the J call TRBJ2-7; possible D gene TRBD2, 5 bases. Germline CDR1 is LGHNA and CDR2 is YSLEER. V gave up 0 bases and J gave up 3 bases, with 9 bases separating them. CDR3 length: 14 residues. CDR3 bases: TGCGCCAGCAGCCAAGATTTCGGGATCTACGAGCAGTACTTC. This sequence encodes CASSQDFGIYEQYF.

The chain links TRBV9 to TRBJ1-2; TRBD1 might be the D (5 bases). This CDR3 comprises 20 residues. The germline V gene has CDR1 SGDLS and CDR2 YYNGEE. Trimming took off 3 bases at V and 0 bases at J, with 27 bases between the two ends. CDR3 amino acids: CASSASANPGLQDANYGYTF. CDR3 nucleotide sequence: TGTGCCAGCAGCGCCTCCGCGAATCCGGGACTTCAGGACGCTAACTATGGCTACACCTTC.

This clone was recorded only once. The chain recombines TRBV9 with TRBJ1-1, with D perhaps matching TRBD1 (5 bases). CDR3 length equals 17 residues. Germline V gene lookup returns CDR1 SGDLS and CDR2 YYNGEE. V was trimmed by 0 bases and J by 0 bases, leaving 15 bases between them. The CDR3 nucleotides are TGTGCCAGCAGCGTAGCTCCAGCGGGACTCATGAACACTGAAGCTTTCTTT. Translation gives CASSVAPAGLMNTEAFF. The full variable domain, completed using reference TRBV9 and TRBJ1-1, is DSGVTQTPKHLITATGQRVTLRCSPRSGDLSVYWYQQSLDQGLQFLIQYYNGEERAKGNILERFSAQQFPDLHSELNLSSLELGDSALYFCASSVAPAGLMNTEAFFGQGTRLTVV.

The chain has TRBV19 and TRBJ2-2; 8 nucleotides line up with TRBD1. Germline trimming cut 3 bases from V and 4 bases from J; bases unmatched to any gene: 4. The length of the CDR3 is 15 residues. Per germline, CDR1 LNHDA and CDR2 SQIVND (reference sequence). The CDR3 region is CASSMQGASTGELFF. The CDR3 coding sequence is TGTGCCAGTAGTATGCAGGGGGCTAGCACCGGGGAGCTGTTTTTT.

This clone was observed a few times. This chain links TRBV28 with TRBJ2-5, with 7 bases identical to TRBD1. With V trimmed by 3 bases and J by 5 bases, 6 bases remained unmatched. The length of the CDR3 is 14 residues. Per the germline V gene, CDR1 is MDHEN and CDR2 is SYDVKM. The CDR3: CASSFVGGEETQYF. In nucleotides, the CDR3 is TGTGCCAGCAGTTTCGTAGGGGGCGAGGAGACCCAGTACTTC.

V and J are TRBV5-1 and TRBJ1-1; tentative D call: TRBD1 (5 bases). V lost 4 bases and J 1 base, leaving 11 bases between the germline ends. Germline V gene sequence: CDR1 SGHRS, CDR2 YFSETQ. The CDR3 contains 14 residues. The CDR3 spells CASSRTNQNTEAFF. CDR3 nucleotide sequence: TGCGCCAGCAGCCGGACAAACCAGAACACTGAAGCTTTCTTT. Based on the CDR3 plus reference TRBV5-1 and TRBJ1-1, the full variable domain is KAGVTQTPRYLIKTRGQQVTLSCSPISGHRSVSWYQQTPGQGLQFLFEYFSETQRNKGNFPGRFSGRQFSNSRSEMNVSTLELGDSALYLCASSRTNQNTEAFFGQGTRLTVV.

This clone was seen only once. This chain uses TRBV18 with TRBJ2-7, with 9 bases lining up with TRBD1. This CDR3 contains 15 residues. CDR1 and CDR2 from the germline V gene are KGHSH and LQKENI. With 4 bases clipped from V and 2 bases from J, the junction kept 6 bases outside the gene matches. DNA for the CDR3: TGTGCCAGCTCACGGGACAGGGAATCTACCTACGAGCAGTACGTC. Protein: CASSRDRESTYEQYV.

The rearrangement links TRBV15 to TRBJ2-7, with a possible D match to TRBD2 (5 bases). The length of the CDR3 is 15 residues. Deletions cut 0 bases from V and 4 bases from J, with 13 bases between. Germline V gene sequence: CDR1 LNHNV, CDR2 YYDKDF (reference sequence). CDR3 sequence: CATSRDPSSGYEQYF. The CDR3 DNA reads as TGTGCCACCAGCAGAGATCCCTCCTCGGGGTACGAGCAGTACTTC.

This sequence joins TRBV11-2 and TRBJ1-4; 7 bases fit TRBD1. The germline V gene has CDR1 SGHAT and CDR2 FQNNGV. The trim removed 1 base at V and 5 bases at J, leaving 1 base unmatched. There are 14 residues in the CDR3. CDR3 protein: CASSLVGQNEKLFF. The CDR3 DNA reads as TGTGCCAGCAGCTTAGTGGGACAGAATGAAAAACTGTTTTTT. Supplemented by reference TRBV11-2 and TRBJ1-4, the full variable domain reads EAGVAQSPRYKIIEKRQSVAFWCNPISGHATLYWYQQILGQGPKLLIQFQNNGVVDDSQLPKDRFSAERLKGVDSTLKIQPAKLEDSAVYLCASSLVGQNEKLFFGSGTQLSVL.

This chain uses TRBV15 with TRBJ1-2, with 7 bases fitting TRBD1. The CDR3 loop spans 14 amino acids. With 0 bases clipped from V and 3 bases from J, the junction kept 1 base outside the gene matches. Germline V gene lookup returns CDR1 LNHNV and CDR2 YYDKDF (reference sequence). The CDR3 reads CATSREDRDYGYTF. The CDR3 DNA is TGTGCCACCAGCAGAGAAGACAGGGACTATGGCTACACCTTC.

The genes are TRBV30 and TRBJ1-2; 7 nucleotides agree with TRBD1. The J segment lost 3 bases and the V segment lost 5 bases, leaving 9 bases of the junction unmatched. CDR1 and CDR2 (germline): GTSNPN, SVGIG (reference sequence). The CDR3 is 14 residues long. The CDR3 sequence: CAWEQGRSDYGYTF. CDR3 coding DNA: TGTGCCTGGGAACAGGGGAGAAGTGACTATGGCTACACCTTC.

In its sample, this clone was seen once. CDR3 nucleotides: TGTGCCAGCAGCGATACAGGGGGCTTGACACCCCTCCACTTT. It encodes CASSDTGGLTPLHF. The rearrangement uses TRBV5-4 and TRBJ1-6, with 9 bases matching TRBD1. V shed 4 bases, J shed 11 bases, and the junction held 7 bases outside the gene matches. Germline V gives CDR1 SGHNT, CDR2 YYREEE (reference sequence). The CDR3 loop spans 14 amino acids.

The chain combines TRBV2 with TRBJ1-4; 7 bases agree with TRBD1. Germline trimming cut 7 bases from V and 0 bases from J; bases unmatched to any gene: 8. Germline CDR1 and CDR2: SNHLY and FYNNEI. The CDR3 is made up of 16 amino acids. CDR3 loop: CASTQGGLATNEKLFF. In DNA form, the CDR3 reads TGTGCCAGCACGCAGGGGGGACTTGCAACTAATGAAAAACTGTTTTTT.

The genes are TRBV5-1 and TRBJ1-1; TRBD1 matches at 11 bases. The V gene end was trimmed by 4 bases and the J gene end by 5 bases; junction bases not matched to a gene: 4. This CDR3 region has 14 residues. Germline V gene data show CDR1 as SGHRS and CDR2 as YFSETQ. Here the CDR3 DNA reads TGCGCCAGCAGCGGACAGGGGGCAGGGACTGAAGCTTTCTTT. It codes for CASSGQGAGTEAFF. Using reference TRBV5-1 and TRBJ1-1 for the parts outside the CDR3, the full variable domain is KAGVTQTPRYLIKTRGQQVTLSCSPISGHRSVSWYQQTPGQGLQFLFEYFSETQRNKGNFPGRFSGRQFSNSRSEMNVSTLELGDSALYLCASSGQGAGTEAFFGQGTRLTVV.

This clone has a handful of counts. The chain is built from TRBV6-1 and TRBJ1-1; D gene uncertain. Germline V gene data show CDR1 as MNHNS and CDR2 as SASEGT. This CDR3 has 13 amino acids. V lost 5 bases and J lost 4, with 11 bases in between. Here the CDR3 reads CASSRVERTEAFF. In DNA form, the CDR3 reads TGTGCCAGCAGTAGAGTGGAGCGCACTGAAGCTTTCTTT.

This clone turned up a few times. Germline is not matched at one junction end, which may reflect a read error. The rearrangement joins TRBV7-2 to TRBJ1-2; D call uncertain. The CDR3 length is 16 residues. From germline, CDR1 is SGHTA and CDR2 FQGNSA. In DNA, the CDR3 is TGTGCCAGCAGCTTAGATCCGGCATTTACTAACTATAGCTACACCTTC. Translation gives CASSLDPAFTNYSYTF. The complete variable domain, with remaining parts taken from reference TRBV7-2 and TRBJ1-2, reads GAGVSQSPSNKVTEKGKDVELRCDPISGHTALYWYRQSLGQGLEFLIYFQGNSAPDKSGLPSDRFSAERTGGSVSTLTIQRTQQEDSAVYLCASSLDPAFTNYSYTFGSGTRLTVV.

J is TRBJ1-2 and V is TRBV5-4; no firm D call. The germline V gene encodes CDR1 SGHNT and CDR2 YYREEE (reference sequence). V was clipped by 3 bases and J by 2 bases, with 5 bases between them. CDR3 length: 12 amino acids. The CDR3 region has the DNA TGTGCCAGCAGCTCTTTAAACTATGGCTACACCTTC. Translated: CASSSLNYGYTF.

The chain links TRBV6-4 to TRBJ1-1, with no clear D. V was clipped by 11 bases and J by 1 base, with 11 bases between them. The CDR3 is 12 residues long. Germline values: CDR1 MRHNA, CDR2 SNTAGT. The CDR3: CAYSLRNTEAFF. CDR3 bases: TGTGCCTACTCTTTAAGGAACACTGAAGCTTTCTTT.

The chain uses TRBV7-9 and TRBJ2-1; D might be TRBD2 (5 bases). Trimming left V 1 base short and J 0 bases short, with 10 bases between. The CDR3 covers 16 residues. Looked up from germline, CDR1 is SEHNR and CDR2 is FQNEAQ (reference sequence). The CDR3 region is CASSLGRAGSYNEQFF. CDR3 nucleotide sequence: TGTGCCAGCAGCTTAGGGCGGGCGGGCTCCTACAATGAGCAGTTCTTC.

The J gene is TRBJ1-1, the V gene TRBV19, with TRBD1 identical over 7 bases. Losses at the gene ends were 6 bases for V and 0 bases for J; bases not matched to a gene: 4. The CDR3 length is 14 residues. In germline, CDR1 is LNHDA, CDR2 SQIVND (reference sequence). For the CDR3, the DNA is TGTGCCAGTAGGAGAGGGACAGTGAACACTGAAGCTTTCTTT. Its protein product is CASRRGTVNTEAFF.

The chain uses TRBV9 and TRBJ1-3, with D perhaps matching TRBD1 (6 bases). V lost 3 bases, J lost 4 bases, and 17 bases lay in between. Germline V gene sequence: CDR1 SGDLS, CDR2 YYNGEE. The length of the CDR3 is 16 residues. The DNA of the CDR3 is TGTGCCAGCAGCGGAAGACAGGTCCCTCCAGGAAACACCATATATTTT. Amino acid sequence: CASSGRQVPPGNTIYF.

Remarks on this clone: The junction shows a germline mismatch at one end, possibly a read error. The chain uses TRBV7-9 and TRBJ1-1; TRBD1 agrees at 8 bases. This CDR3 has 15 residues. Germline V lookup: CDR1 SEHNR, CDR2 FQNEAQ (reference sequence). CDR3 sequence reads: CSSSSPLTGVTEAFF. DNA for the CDR3: TGTTCCAGCAGCTCGCCTCTGACAGGGGTCACTGAAGCTTTCTTT.

As to this clone: One junction end disagrees with the germline gene, perhaps due to a read error. The chain joins TRBV7-9 to TRBJ1-3, with D possibly TRBD1 on 5 matching bases. Germline loops: CDR1 SEHNR, CDR2 FQNEAQ (reference sequence). The CDR3 loop spans 16 amino acids. The CDR3 DNA reads as TGTTCCAGCAGCTTAGTAGGGGTTCTCTCTGGAAACACCATATATTTT. Its translation is CSSSLVGVLSGNTIYF.

The V gene is TRBV18, the J gene TRBJ1-1; 9 bases match TRBD1. The V and J ends lost 4 bases and 4 bases, in that order; junction bases with no gene match: 4. The CDR3 consists of 14 residues. Germline CDR1 reads KGHSH; CDR2 reads LQKENI. The CDR3: CASSHKDRGTEAFF. CDR3 coding DNA: TGTGCCAGCTCACATAAGGACAGGGGCACTGAAGCTTTCTTT. Variable domain in full (rest from reference TRBV18 and TRBJ1-1): NAGVMQNPRHLVRRRGQEARLRCSPMKGHSHVYWYRQLPEEGLKFMVYLQKENIIDESGMPKERFSAEFPKEGPSILRIQQVVRGDSAAYFCASSHKDRGTEAFFGQGTRLTVV.